The 15 T cell receptor beta chains given below trace back to one sample, sequenced in a study of cytomegalovirus exposure and HLA in healthy donors. PCR involved 60 Vbeta and 13 Jbeta primers. Only in-frame clones appear in the TCRdb table, and some are missing; sequencing was by immunoSEQ multiplex PCR. Here the sample spans approximately 190,000 clones, 81% being singletons. The sample was PBMCs. The receptors were gathered from a man between 50 and 59 years old in good health and CMV-seronegative.

The chain couples TRBV7-3 to TRBJ1-2; D unresolved. Trimming took 5 bases from V and 8 from J, leaving 15 bases between them. Germline assignment: CDR1 SGHTA and CDR2 FQGTGA. The CDR3 has 13 amino acids. The CDR3 loop reads CASSMGSGEGYTF. The CDR3 DNA follows: TGTGCCAGCAGCATGGGGAGCGGGGAAGGCTACACCTTC.

This clone was recorded once. The chain combines TRBV19 with TRBJ2-3; D possibly corresponds to TRBD2 (6 bases). The CDR3 sequence is 14 residues long. V lost 8 bases and J lost 2, with 14 bases in between. The germline V gene encodes CDR1 LNHDA and CDR2 SQIVND (reference sequence). CDR3 amino acids: CASSTRELTDTQYF. In DNA, the CDR3 is TGTGCCAGTTCGACTAGAGAACTCACAGATACGCAGTATTTT.

The rearrangement joins TRBV13 to TRBJ2-3, with 16 bases aligning to TRBD2. Losses at the gene ends were 5 bases for V and 6 bases for J; bases not matched to a gene: 8. Germline V lookup: CDR1 PRHDT, CDR2 FYEKMQ (reference sequence). The CDR3 spans 17 residues. The DNA for the CDR3 is TGTGCCAGCAGCAAGGGACTAGCGGGGGGGCGAGGGGATACGCAGTATTTT. It yields the protein CASSKGLAGGRGDTQYF.

V usage is TRBV15 and J usage is TRBJ2-7; D is perhaps TRBD2 (7 bases). This CDR3 spans 15 amino acids. CDR1 and CDR2 (germline): LNHNV, YYDKDF (reference sequence). Trimming took 8 bases from V and 3 from J, leaving 20 bases between them. CDR3 coding DNA: TGTGCCACCTCTGGGGGGGGCCTCCCCTACTACGAGCAGTACTTC. Its translation is CATSGGGLPYYEQYF. Filled out from reference TRBV15 and TRBJ2-7, the complete variable domain reads DAMVIQNPRYQVTQFGKPVTLSCSQTLNHNVMYWYQQKSSQAPKLLFHYYDKDFNNEADTPDNFQSRRPNTSFCFLDIRSPGLGDTAMYLCATSGGGLPYYEQYFGPGTRLTVT.

The rearrangement links TRBV5-6 to TRBJ2-1; a possible D gene is TRBD2 (6 bases). V was trimmed by 4 bases and J by 5 bases, leaving 22 bases between them. Per germline, CDR1 SGHDT and CDR2 YYEEEE. The CDR3 extends over 17 amino acids. This CDR3 is CASSRPTKGRGDNEQFF. CDR3 coding DNA: TGTGCCAGCAGCCGGCCGACTAAGGGGCGCGGGGACAATGAGCAGTTCTTC.

The V gene is TRBV19, the J gene TRBJ1-5; 7 nucleotides align to TRBD1. CDR1 and CDR2 from the germline V gene are LNHDA and SQIVND (reference sequence). V gave up 7 bases and J gave up 3 bases; unmatched junction bases: 6. This CDR3 contains 14 residues. CDR3 region: CASKTGKINQPQHF. The DNA of the CDR3 is TGTGCCAGTAAGACAGGGAAAATCAATCAGCCCCAGCATTTT. The full variable domain, rest sourced from reference TRBV19 and TRBJ1-5, is DGGITQSPKYLFRKEGQNVTLSCEQNLNHDAMYWYRQDPGQGLRLIYYSQIVNDFQKGDIAEGYSVSREKKESFPLTVTSAQKNPTAFYLCASKTGKINQPQHFGDGTRLSIL.

This chain uses TRBV5-1 with TRBJ2-3, with unresolved D. CDR1 and CDR2 from the germline V gene are SGHRS and YFSETQ. Trimming removed 4 bases at V and 0 bases at J, with 9 bases between. This CDR3 has 14 amino acids. The CDR3 nucleotides are TGCGCCAGCAGCCCGCCAGTTAGCACAGATACGCAGTATTTT. Translating gives CASSPPVSTDTQYF. The whole variable domain, filled in from reference TRBV5-1 and TRBJ2-3, reads KAGVTQTPRYLIKTRGQQVTLSCSPISGHRSVSWYQQTPGQGLQFLFEYFSETQRNKGNFPGRFSGRQFSNSRSEMNVSTLELGDSALYLCASSPPVSTDTQYFGPGTRLTVL.

The V gene is TRBV9, the J gene TRBJ2-3; D gene unclear. Germline lookup yields CDR1 SGDLS and CDR2 YYNGEE. The CDR3 covers 13 residues. Trimming removed 2 bases at V and 4 bases at J, with 8 bases between. Here the CDR3 reads CASSVSRADTQYF. Written as DNA, the CDR3 is TGTGCCAGCAGCGTTTCCCGCGCAGATACGCAGTATTTT.

This clone has more than one count but fewer than ten. This rearrangement joins TRBV2 to TRBJ1-5; D might be TRBD1 (6 bases). Germline CDR1 reads SNHLY; CDR2 reads FYNNEI. The V and J ends lost 7 bases and 3 bases respectively, with 10 bases between them. The CDR3 is 13 residues long. CDR3 DNA sequence: TGTGCCAGCAACCGGGACACCAATCAGCCCCAGCATTTT. Translated: CASNRDTNQPQHF.

This clone occurred a few times. This chain connects TRBV5-4 to TRBJ2-3; maybe TRBD2 (7 bases). Germline values: CDR1 SGHNT, CDR2 YYREEE (reference sequence). This CDR3 has 15 amino acids. The germline V and J ends were trimmed by 0 bases and 5 bases, with 13 bases remaining between them. The CDR3 reads CASSLEAGARDTQYF. CDR3 sequence (DNA): TGTGCCAGCAGCTTGGAGGCGGGGGCTAGAGATACGCAGTATTTT.

J is TRBJ2-6 and V is TRBV27; D gene uncertain. The CDR3 runs to 18 residues. V was pared by 8 bases and J by 0 bases, with 20 bases between. Germline V lookup: CDR1 MNHEY, CDR2 SMNVEV (reference sequence). CDR3 sequence (DNA): TGTGCCAGCCGGGTAGCTTTCGCGAAGCTCTCTGGGGCCAACGTCCTGACTTTC. It is translated as CASRVAFAKLSGANVLTF.

CDR3 region: CASSAAETTDTQYF. For the CDR3, the DNA is TGTGCCAGCAGCGCAGCGGAGACCACAGATACGCAGTATTTT. The chain uses TRBV7-8 and TRBJ2-3; TRBD2 might be the D (5 bases). This CDR3 has 14 amino acids. The V gene's germline CDR1 is SGHVS and CDR2 FQNEAQ. V shed 5 bases and J shed 2 bases, with 11 bases lying between them.

V is TRBV5-6 and J is TRBJ2-7, with no clear D. The CDR3 loop spans 13 amino acids. The V end lost 4 bases, the J end lost 3 bases, and 11 bases lay between the germline ends. The germline gives CDR1 SGHDT, CDR2 YYEEEE. CDR3 DNA: TGTGCCAGCAGCAGATCCCGGGTCTACGAGCAGTACTTC. It yields the protein CASSRSRVYEQYF. The full variable domain, completed using reference TRBV5-6 and TRBJ2-7, is DAGVTQSPTHLIKTRGQQVTLRCSPKSGHDTVSWYQQALGQGPQFIFQYYEEEERQRGNFPDRFSGHQFPNYSSELNVNALLLGDSALYLCASSRSRVYEQYFGPGTRLTVT.

The genes are TRBV19 and TRBJ1-1; the D gene is possibly TRBD1 (6 bases). CDR3 length: 16 amino acids. Per the germline V gene, CDR1 is LNHDA and CDR2 is SQIVND (reference sequence). The V gene lost 4 bases and the J gene lost 2 bases, with 17 bases spanning the gap. The CDR3 sequence is CASSRDIGRVNTEAFF. CDR3 DNA sequence: TGTGCCAGTAGTAGGGACATTGGGAGAGTCAACACTGAAGCTTTCTTT.

Only a few counts were recorded for this clone. The V gene is TRBV11-2, the J gene TRBJ2-7; TRBD1 agrees at 8 bases. The CDR3 sequence is 14 residues long. Trimming took 6 bases from V and 0 from J; bases not matched to a gene: 4. Looked up from germline, CDR1 is SGHAT and CDR2 is FQNNGV. The CDR3 nucleotides are TGTGCCAGCAGTCGGGACAGGAGCTCCTACGAGCAGTACTTC. It is translated as CASSRDRSSYEQYF.